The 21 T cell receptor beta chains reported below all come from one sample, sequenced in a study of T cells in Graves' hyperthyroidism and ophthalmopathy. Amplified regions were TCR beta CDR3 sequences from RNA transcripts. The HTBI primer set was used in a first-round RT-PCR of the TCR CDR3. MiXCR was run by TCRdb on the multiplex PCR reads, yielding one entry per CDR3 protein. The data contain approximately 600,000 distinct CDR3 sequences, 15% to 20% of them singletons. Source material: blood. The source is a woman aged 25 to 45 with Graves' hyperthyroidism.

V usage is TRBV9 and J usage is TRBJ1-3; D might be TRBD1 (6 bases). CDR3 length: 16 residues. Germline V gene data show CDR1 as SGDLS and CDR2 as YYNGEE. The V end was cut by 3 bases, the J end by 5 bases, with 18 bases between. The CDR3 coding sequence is TGTGCCAGCAGCGACCCAATTACAGGGATTCGAAACACCATATATTTT. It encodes CASSDPITGIRNTIYF.

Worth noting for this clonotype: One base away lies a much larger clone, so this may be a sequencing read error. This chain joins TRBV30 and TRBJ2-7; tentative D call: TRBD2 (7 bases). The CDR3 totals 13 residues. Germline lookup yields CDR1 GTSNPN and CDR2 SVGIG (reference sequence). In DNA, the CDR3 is TGTGCCTGGAGTGTAGGGGGGGAGTACGAGCAGCACTTC. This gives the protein CAWSVGGEYEQHF. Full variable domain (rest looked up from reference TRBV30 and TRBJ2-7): SQTIHQWPATLVQPVGSPLSLECTVEGTSNPNLYWYRQAAGRGLQLLFYSVGIGQISSEVPQNLSASRPQDRQFILSSKKLLLSDSGFYLCAWSVGGEYEQHFGPGTRLTVT.

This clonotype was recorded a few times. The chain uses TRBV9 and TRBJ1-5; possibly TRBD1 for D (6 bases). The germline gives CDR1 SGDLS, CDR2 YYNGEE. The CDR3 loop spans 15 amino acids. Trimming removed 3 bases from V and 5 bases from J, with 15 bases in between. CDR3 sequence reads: CASSASGGADQPQHF. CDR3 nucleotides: TGTGCCAGCAGCGCGTCGGGGGGCGCGGATCAGCCCCAGCATTTT.

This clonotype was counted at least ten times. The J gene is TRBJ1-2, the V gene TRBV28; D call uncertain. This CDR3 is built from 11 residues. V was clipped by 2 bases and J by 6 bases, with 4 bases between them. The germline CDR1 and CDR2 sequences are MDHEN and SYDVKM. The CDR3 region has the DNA TGTGCCAGCAGTTTACCTCATGGCTACACCTTC. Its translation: CASSLPHGYTF.

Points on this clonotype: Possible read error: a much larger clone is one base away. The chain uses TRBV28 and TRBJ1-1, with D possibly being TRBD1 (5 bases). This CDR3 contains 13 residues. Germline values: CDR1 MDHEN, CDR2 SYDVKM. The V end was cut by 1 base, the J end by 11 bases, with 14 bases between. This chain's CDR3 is CASSLFEGEGAFF. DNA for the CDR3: TGTGCCAGCAGTTTATTCGAGGGAGAGGGGGCTTTCTTT.

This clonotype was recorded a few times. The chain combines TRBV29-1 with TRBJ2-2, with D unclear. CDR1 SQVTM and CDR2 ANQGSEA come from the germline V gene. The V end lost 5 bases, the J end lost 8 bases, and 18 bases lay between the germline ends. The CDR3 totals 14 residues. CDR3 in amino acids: CSVLPIDRPGELFF. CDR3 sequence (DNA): TGCAGCGTTCTTCCTATTGACCGTCCTGGGGAGCTGTTTTTT.

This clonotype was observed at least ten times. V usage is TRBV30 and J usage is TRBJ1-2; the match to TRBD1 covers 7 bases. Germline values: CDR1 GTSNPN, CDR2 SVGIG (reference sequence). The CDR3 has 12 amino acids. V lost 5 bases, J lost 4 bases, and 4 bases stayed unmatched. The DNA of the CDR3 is TGTGCCTGGTGGACAGGAATCTATGGCTACACCTTC. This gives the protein CAWWTGIYGYTF. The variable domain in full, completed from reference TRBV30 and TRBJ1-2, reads SQTIHQWPATLVQPVGSPLSLECTVEGTSNPNLYWYRQAAGRGLQLLFYSVGIGQISSEVPQNLSASRPQDRQFILSSKKLLLSDSGFYLCAWWTGIYGYTFGSGTRLTVV.

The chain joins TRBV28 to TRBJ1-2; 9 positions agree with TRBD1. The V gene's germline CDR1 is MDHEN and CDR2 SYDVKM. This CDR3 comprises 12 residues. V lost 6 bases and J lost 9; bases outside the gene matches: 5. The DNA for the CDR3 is TGTGCCAGCAGCCCAACAGGGGGCAGCTACACCTTC. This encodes CASSPTGGSYTF.

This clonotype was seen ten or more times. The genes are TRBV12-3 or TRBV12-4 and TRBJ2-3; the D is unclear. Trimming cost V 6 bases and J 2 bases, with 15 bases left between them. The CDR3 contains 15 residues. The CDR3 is CASSKDGTPTDTQYF. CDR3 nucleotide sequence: TGTGCCAGCAGCAAGGACGGAACACCCACAGATACGCAGTATTTT.

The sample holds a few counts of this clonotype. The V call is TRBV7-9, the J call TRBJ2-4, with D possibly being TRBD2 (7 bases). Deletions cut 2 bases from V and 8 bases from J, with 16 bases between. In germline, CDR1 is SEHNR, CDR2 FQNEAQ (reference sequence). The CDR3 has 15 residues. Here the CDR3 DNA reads TGTGCCAGCAGCTTATTTCACGGGGGGCTGGACATTCAGTACTTC. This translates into CASSLFHGGLDIQYF.

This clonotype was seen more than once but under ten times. Here the CDR3 DNA reads TGCAGCGCAGCGGGGGTAGTAGTTAGCGGGGAGCTGTTTTTT. Protein sequence: CSAAGVVVSGELFF. The chain is built from TRBV29-1 and TRBJ2-2; 8 bases map to TRBD2. This CDR3 contains 14 residues. CDR1 and CDR2 (germline): SQVTM, ANQGSEA. The junction had 11 bases not matched to a gene; V was cut back by 7 bases and J by 7 bases.

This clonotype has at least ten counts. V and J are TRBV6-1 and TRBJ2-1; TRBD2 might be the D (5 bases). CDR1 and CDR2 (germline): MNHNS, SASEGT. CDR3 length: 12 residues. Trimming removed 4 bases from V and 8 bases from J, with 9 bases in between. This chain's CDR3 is CASSGTRDEQFF. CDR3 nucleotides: TGTGCCAGCAGTGGTACGAGGGATGAGCAGTTCTTC.

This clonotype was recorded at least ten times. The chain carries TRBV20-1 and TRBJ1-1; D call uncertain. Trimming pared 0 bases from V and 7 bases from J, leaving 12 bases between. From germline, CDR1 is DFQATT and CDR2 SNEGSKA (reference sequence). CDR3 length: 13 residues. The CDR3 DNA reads TGCAGTGCTAGAGATTTTAGGGAGGTTGAAGCTTTCTTT. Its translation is CSARDFREVEAFF.

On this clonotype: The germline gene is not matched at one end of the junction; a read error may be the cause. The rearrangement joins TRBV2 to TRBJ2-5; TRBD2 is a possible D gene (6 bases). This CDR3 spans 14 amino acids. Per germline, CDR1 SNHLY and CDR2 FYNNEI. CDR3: CASSDRRAEETHYF. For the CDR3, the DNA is TGTGCCAGCAGTGATAGGAGGGCAGAAGAGACCCATTACTTC.

The CDR3 here is CASSSVAPGELFF. In DNA, the CDR3 is TGTGCCAGCAGCTCTGTAGCCCCCGGGGAGCTGTTTTTT. V usage is TRBV7-2 and J usage is TRBJ2-2; no definite D call. This CDR3 has 13 residues. The V and J ends lost 4 bases and 6 bases respectively, with 9 bases between them. Germline V lookup: CDR1 SGHTA, CDR2 FQGNSA.

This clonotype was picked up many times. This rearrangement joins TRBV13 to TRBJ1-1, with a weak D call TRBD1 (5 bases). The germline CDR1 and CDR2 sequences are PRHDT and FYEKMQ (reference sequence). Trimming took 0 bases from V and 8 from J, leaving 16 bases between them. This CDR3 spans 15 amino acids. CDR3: CASSLGAGSGMEAFF. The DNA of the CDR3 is TGTGCCAGCAGCTTAGGGGCAGGGTCGGGGATGGAAGCTTTCTTT.

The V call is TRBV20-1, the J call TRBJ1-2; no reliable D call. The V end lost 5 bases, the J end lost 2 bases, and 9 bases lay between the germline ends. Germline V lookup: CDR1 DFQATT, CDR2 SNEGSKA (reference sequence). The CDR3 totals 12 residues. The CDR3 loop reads CSAYPANYGYTF. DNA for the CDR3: TGCAGTGCTTATCCCGCCAACTATGGCTACACCTTC.

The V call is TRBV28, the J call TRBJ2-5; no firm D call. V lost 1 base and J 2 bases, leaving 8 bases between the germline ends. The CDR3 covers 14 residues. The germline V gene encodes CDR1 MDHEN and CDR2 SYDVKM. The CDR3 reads CASSLFGEQETQYF. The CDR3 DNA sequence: TGTGCCAGCAGTTTATTTGGGGAACAAGAGACCCAGTACTTC.

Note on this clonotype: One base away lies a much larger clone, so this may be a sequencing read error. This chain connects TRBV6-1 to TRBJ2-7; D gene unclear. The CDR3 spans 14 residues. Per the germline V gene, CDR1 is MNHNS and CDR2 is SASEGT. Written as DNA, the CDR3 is TGTGCCAGCAGTGAAGCGCTTCAGATCTACGAGCAGCACTTC. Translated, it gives CASSEALQIYEQHF.

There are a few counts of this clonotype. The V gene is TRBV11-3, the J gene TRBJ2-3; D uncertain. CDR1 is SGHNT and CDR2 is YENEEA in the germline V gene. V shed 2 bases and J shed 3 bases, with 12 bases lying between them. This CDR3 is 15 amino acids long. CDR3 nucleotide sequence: TGTGCCAGCAGCTTAACTGCCCTGAGGACAGATACGCAGTATTTT. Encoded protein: CASSLTALRTDTQYF.

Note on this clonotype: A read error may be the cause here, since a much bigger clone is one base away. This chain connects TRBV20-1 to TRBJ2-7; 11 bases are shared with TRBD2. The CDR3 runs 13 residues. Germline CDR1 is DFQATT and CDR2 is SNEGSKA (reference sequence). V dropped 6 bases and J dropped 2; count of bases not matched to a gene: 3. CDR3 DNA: TGCAGTGCCGTAGCGGGAGGGGCCTACGAGCAGTACTTC. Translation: CSAVAGGAYEQYF.